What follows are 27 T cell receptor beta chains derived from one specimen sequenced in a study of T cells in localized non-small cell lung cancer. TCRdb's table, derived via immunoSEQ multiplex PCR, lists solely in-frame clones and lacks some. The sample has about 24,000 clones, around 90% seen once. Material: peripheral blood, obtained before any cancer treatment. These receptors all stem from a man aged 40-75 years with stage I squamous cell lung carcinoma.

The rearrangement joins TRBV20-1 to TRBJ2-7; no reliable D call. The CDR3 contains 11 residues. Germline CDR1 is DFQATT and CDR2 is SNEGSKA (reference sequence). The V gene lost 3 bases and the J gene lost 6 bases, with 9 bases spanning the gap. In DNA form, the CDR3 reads TGCAGTGCTAGGGTCGGTGGCGAGCAGTACTTC. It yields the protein CSARVGGEQYF.

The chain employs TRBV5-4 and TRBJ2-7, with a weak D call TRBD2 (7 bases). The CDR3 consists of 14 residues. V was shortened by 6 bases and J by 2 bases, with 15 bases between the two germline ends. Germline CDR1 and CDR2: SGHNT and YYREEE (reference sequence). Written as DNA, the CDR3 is TGTGCCAGCAACGGGGGGCTGCCCCCCTACGAGCAGTACTTC. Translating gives CASNGGLPPYEQYF.

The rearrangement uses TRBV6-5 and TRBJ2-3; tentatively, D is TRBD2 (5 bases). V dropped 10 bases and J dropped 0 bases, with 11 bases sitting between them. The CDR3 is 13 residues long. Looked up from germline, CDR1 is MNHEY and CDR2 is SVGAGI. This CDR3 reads CATSRTSTDTQYF. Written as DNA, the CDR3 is TGTGCCACCTCGCGGACTAGCACAGATACGCAGTATTTT.

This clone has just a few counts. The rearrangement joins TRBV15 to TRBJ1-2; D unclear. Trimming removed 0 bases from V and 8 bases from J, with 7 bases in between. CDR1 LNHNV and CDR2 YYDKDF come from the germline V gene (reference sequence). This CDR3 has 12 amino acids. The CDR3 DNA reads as TGTGCCACCAGCAGAGAAAGAGGGGGCTACACCTTC. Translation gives CATSRERGGYTF. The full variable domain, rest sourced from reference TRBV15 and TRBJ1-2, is DAMVIQNPRYQVTQFGKPVTLSCSQTLNHNVMYWYQQKSSQAPKLLFHYYDKDFNNEADTPDNFQSRRPNTSFCFLDIRSPGLGDTAMYLCATSRERGGYTFGSGTRLTVV.

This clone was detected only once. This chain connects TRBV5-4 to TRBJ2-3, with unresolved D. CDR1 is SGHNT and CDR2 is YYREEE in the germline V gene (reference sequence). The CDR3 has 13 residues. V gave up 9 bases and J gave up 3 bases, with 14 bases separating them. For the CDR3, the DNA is TGTGCCATCCCTATAGTAGGGACAGATACGCAGTATTTT. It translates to CAIPIVGTDTQYF.

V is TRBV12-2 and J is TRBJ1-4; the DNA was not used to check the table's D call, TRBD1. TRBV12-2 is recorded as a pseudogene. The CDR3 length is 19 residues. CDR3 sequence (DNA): TGTGCAAGTCGCCCTAGACAGCCCCCAGTCCGGTGGGATGATGAAAAACTGTTTTTT. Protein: CASRPRQPPVRWDDEKLFF.

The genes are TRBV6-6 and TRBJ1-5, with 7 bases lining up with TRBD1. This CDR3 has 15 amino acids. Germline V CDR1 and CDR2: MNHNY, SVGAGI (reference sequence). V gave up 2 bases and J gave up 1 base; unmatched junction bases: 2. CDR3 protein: CASSYEGASNQPQHF. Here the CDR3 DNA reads TGTGCCAGCAGTTACGAGGGGGCGAGCAATCAGCCCCAGCATTTT.

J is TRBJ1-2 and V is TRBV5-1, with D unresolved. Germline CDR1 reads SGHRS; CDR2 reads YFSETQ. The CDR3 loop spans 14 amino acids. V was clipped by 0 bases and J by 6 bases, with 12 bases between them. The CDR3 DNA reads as TGCGCCAGCAGCTTGGGGTCTGGGATTAATGGCTACACCTTC. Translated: CASSLGSGINGYTF.

The CDR3 loop is CASSRGYEQYF. CDR3 DNA sequence: TGCGCCAGCAGCCGGGGGTACGAGCAGTACTTC. The chain links TRBV4-1 to TRBJ2-7; D is tentatively TRBD1 or TRBD2 (5 bases each). The CDR3 is made up of 11 amino acids. CDR1 is MGHRA and CDR2 is YSYEKL in the germline V gene. Trimming stripped 4 bases from V and 4 bases from J, with 5 bases between.

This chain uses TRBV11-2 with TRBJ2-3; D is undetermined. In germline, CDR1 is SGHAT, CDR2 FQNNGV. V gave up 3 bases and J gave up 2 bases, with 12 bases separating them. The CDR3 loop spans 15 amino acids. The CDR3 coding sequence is TGTGCCAGCAGCTTGATCTGGACCAACACAGATACGCAGTATTTT. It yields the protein CASSLIWTNTDTQYF. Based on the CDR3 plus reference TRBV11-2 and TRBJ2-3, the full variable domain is EAGVAQSPRYKIIEKRQSVAFWCNPISGHATLYWYQQILGQGPKLLIQFQNNGVVDDSQLPKDRFSAERLKGVDSTLKIQPAKLEDSAVYLCASSLIWTNTDTQYFGPGTRLTVL.

Written as DNA, the CDR3 is TGTGCCAGCAGCACACTGACAACTAACTATGGCTACACCTTC. Its protein is CASSTLTTNYGYTF. The chain has TRBV13 and TRBJ1-2; D uncertain. The CDR3 extends over 14 amino acids. CDR1 is PRHDT, CDR2 FYEKMQ, per germline (reference sequence). Trimming removed 5 bases at V and 0 bases at J, with 10 bases between.

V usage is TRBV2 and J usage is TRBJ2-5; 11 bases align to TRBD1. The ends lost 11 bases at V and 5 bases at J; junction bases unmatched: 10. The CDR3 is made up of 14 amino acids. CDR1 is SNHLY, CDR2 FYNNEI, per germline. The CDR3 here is CARPGTGGGETQYF. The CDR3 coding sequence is TGTGCCCGACCCGGGACAGGGGGGGGCGAGACCCAGTACTTC.

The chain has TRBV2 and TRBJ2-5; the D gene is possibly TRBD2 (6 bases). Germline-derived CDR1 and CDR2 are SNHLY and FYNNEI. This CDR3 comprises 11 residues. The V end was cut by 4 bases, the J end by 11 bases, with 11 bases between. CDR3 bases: TGTGCCAGCAGTGCCCGGGGAGGTCAGTACTTC. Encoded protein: CASSARGGQYF.

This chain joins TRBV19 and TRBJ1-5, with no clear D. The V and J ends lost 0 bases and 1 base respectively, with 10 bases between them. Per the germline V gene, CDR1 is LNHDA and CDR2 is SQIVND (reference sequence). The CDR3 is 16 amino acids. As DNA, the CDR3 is TGTGCCAGTAGTATAGAGCCCAGAGGAAGCAATCAGCCCCAGCATTTT. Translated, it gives CASSIEPRGSNQPQHF.

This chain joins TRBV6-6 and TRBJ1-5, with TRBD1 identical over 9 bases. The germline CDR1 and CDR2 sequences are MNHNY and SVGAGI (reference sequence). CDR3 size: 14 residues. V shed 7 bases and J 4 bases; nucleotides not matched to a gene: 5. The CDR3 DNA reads TGTGCCAGCAATCCGGACAGGGGAAATCAGCCCCAGCATTTT. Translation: CASNPDRGNQPQHF.

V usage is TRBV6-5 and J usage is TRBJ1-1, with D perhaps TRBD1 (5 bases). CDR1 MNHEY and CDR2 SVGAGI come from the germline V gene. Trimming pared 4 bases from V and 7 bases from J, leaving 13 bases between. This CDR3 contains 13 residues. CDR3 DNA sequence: TGTGCCAGCAGTTTCAGGGTTGCGGGTGAAGCTTTCTTT. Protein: CASSFRVAGEAFF.

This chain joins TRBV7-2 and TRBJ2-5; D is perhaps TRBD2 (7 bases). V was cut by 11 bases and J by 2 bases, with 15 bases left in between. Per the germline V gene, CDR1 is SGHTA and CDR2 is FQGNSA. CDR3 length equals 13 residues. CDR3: CACVRGTQETQYF. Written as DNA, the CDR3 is TGTGCCTGTGTGCGGGGGACACAAGAGACCCAGTACTTC.

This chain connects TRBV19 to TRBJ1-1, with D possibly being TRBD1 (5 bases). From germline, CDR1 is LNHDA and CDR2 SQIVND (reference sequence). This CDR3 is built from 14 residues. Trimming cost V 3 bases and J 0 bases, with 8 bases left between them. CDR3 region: CASSIGALNTEAFF. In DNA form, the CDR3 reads TGTGCCAGTAGTATTGGGGCCTTGAACACTGAAGCTTTCTTT.

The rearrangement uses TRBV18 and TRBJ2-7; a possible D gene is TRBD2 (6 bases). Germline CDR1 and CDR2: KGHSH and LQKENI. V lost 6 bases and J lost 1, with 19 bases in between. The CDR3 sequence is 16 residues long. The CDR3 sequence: CASSHGGIGESYEQYF. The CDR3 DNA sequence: TGTGCCAGCTCTCACGGCGGGATAGGGGAGTCCTACGAGCAGTACTTC.

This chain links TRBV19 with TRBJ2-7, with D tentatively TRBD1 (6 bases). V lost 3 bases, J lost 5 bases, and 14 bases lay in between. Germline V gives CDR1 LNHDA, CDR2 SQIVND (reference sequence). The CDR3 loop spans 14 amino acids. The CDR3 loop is CASSIRGTFDEQYF. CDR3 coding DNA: TGTGCCAGTAGTATTAGGGGGACCTTTGACGAGCAGTACTTC.

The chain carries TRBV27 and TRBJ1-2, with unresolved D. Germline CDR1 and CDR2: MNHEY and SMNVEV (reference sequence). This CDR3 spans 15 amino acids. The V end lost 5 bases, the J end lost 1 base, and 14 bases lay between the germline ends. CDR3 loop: CASSLKYDGNYGYTF. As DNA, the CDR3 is TGTGCCAGCAGTCTAAAATATGACGGTAACTATGGCTACACCTTC.

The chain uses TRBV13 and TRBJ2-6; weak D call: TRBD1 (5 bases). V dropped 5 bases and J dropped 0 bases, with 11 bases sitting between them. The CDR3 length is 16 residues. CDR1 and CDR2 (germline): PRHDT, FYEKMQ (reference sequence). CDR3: CASSPSGFSGANVLTF. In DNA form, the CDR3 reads TGTGCCAGCAGCCCATCAGGGTTCTCTGGGGCCAACGTCCTGACTTTC.

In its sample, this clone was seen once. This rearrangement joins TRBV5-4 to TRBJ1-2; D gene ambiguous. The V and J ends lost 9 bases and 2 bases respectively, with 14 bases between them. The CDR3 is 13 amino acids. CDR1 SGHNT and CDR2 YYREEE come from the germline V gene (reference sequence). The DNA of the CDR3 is TGTGCCATCATCCCACTGGGGAACTATGGCTACACCTTC. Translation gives CAIIPLGNYGYTF.

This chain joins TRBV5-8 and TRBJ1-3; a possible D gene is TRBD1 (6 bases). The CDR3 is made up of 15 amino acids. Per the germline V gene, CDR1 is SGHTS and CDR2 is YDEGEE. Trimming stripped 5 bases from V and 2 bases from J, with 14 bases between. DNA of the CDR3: TGTGCCAGCAGGGTTACAGGGTTAGCTGGAAACACCATATATTTT. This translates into CASRVTGLAGNTIYF.

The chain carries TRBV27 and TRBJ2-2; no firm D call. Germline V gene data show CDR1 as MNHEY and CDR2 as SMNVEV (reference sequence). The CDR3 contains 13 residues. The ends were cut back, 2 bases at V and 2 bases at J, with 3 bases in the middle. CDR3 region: CASSLHNTGELFF. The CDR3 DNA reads TGTGCCAGCAGTTTACACAACACCGGGGAGCTGTTTTTT.

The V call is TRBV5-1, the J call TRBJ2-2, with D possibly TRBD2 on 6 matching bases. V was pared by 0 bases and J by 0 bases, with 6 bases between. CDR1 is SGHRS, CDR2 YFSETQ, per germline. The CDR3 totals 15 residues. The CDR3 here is CASSLAGANTGELFF. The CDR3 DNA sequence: TGCGCCAGCAGCTTGGCGGGGGCGAACACCGGGGAGCTGTTTTTT. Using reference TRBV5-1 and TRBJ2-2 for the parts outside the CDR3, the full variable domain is KAGVTQTPRYLIKTRGQQVTLSCSPISGHRSVSWYQQTPGQGLQFLFEYFSETQRNKGNFPGRFSGRQFSNSRSEMNVSTLELGDSALYLCASSLAGANTGELFFGEGSRLTVL.

As DNA, the CDR3 is TGCGCCAGCAGCTTTACAGGTTATTACGAGCAGTACTTC. Translated, it gives CASSFTGYYEQYF. This chain joins TRBV5-1 and TRBJ2-7; TRBD1 might be the D (5 bases). Germline values: CDR1 SGHRS, CDR2 YFSETQ. The CDR3 totals 13 residues. V lost 2 bases to trimming and J lost 4 bases, with 10 bases between them.